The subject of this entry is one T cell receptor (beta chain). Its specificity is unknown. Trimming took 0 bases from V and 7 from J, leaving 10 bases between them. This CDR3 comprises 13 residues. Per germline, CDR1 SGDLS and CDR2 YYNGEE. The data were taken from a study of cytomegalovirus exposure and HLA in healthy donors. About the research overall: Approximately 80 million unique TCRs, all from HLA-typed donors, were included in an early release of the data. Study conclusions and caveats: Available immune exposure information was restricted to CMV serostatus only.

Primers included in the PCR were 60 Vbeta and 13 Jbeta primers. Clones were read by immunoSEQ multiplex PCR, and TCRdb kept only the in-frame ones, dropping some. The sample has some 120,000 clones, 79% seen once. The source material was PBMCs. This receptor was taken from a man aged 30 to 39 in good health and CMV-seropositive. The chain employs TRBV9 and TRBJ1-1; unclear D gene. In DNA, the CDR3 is TGTGCCAGCAGCGTAGGGAGGGTGGGTGAAGCTTTCTTT. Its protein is CASSVGRVGEAFF.